This passage covers 21 T cell receptor beta chains from one sample sequenced in a study of T cell clones after liver transplantation (dated by TCRdb to between 2018 and 2021). Library preparation employed the immunoSEQ multiplex PCR assay. The immuneACCESS repertoire file appears here via TCRdb, limited to in-frame rearrangements. These files lack a portion of the clones; in checked studies, under half of the deficit traces to unresolved V genes, and the cause of the others is not known. This sample holds roughly 100,000 clones; around 80% were observed only once. The biggest ten clones account for about 2.6% of the sample. This sample comprised CD4+ T cells from blood, obtained approximately 50 months after liver transplant. The receptors come from a human patient who received a liver transplant. Some T cells may originate with the graft donor following a transplant.

The chain joins TRBV5-5 to TRBJ1-5; 8 positions agree with TRBD1. After removal of 4 bases from V and 5 bases from J, the junction contained 14 bases not matched to a gene. Germline V gene lookup returns CDR1 SGHKS and CDR2 YYEKEE (reference sequence). The CDR3 has 17 residues. The CDR3 region is CASSPTDRQGRYQPQHF. CDR3 nucleotides: TGTGCCAGCAGCCCAACAGACAGACAGGGGCGGTATCAGCCCCAGCATTTT.

Written as DNA, the CDR3 is TGTGCCAGCACCGTGACCCGGGGCGGGAGTGAGCAGTTCTTC. Its translation: CASTVTRGGSEQFF. The chain employs TRBV7-8 and TRBJ2-1; TRBD2 matches 7 bases. The CDR3 length is 14 residues. From germline, CDR1 is SGHVS and CDR2 FQNEAQ. V lost 7 bases and J lost 9; bases outside the gene matches: 12. Variable domain in full (rest from reference TRBV7-8 and TRBJ2-1): GAGVSQSPRYKVAKRGQDVALRCDPISGHVSLFWYQQALGQGPEFLTYFQNEAQLDKSGLPSDRFFAERPEGSVSTLKIQRTQQEDSAVYLCASTVTRGGSEQFFGPGTRLTVL.

CDR3 protein: CASSSNRAYNSPLHF. DNA for the CDR3: TGTGCCAGCAGCTCAAACAGGGCCTATAATTCACCCCTCCACTTT. This rearrangement joins TRBV7-8 to TRBJ1-6; TRBD1 is a possible D gene (6 bases). Germline CDR1 and CDR2: SGHVS and FQNEAQ. V was trimmed by 4 bases and J by 2 bases, leaving 9 bases between them. The CDR3 covers 15 residues.

This chain links TRBV5-1 with TRBJ1-2; D is possibly TRBD1 (6 bases). Germline assignment: CDR1 SGHRS and CDR2 YFSETQ. Trimming took 4 bases from V and 6 from J, leaving 10 bases between them. CDR3 size: 12 residues. CDR3 nucleotides: TGCGCCAGCAGCCCCCAGGGGAATGGCTACACCTTC. This sequence encodes CASSPQGNGYTF.

The chain employs TRBV30 and TRBJ2-2; 14 nucleotides align to TRBD2. Unmatched junction bases numbered 9, after V lost 3 bases and J lost 0 bases. This CDR3 has 19 residues. CDR1 GTSNPN and CDR2 SVGIG come from the germline V gene (reference sequence). DNA for the CDR3: TGTGCCTGGAGACGACTGGGGACTAGCGGGAGAACGAACACCGGGGAGCTGTTTTTT. Protein sequence: CAWRRLGTSGRTNTGELFF. Combining the CDR3 with reference TRBV30 and TRBJ2-2 gives the whole variable domain SQTIHQWPATLVQPVGSPLSLECTVEGTSNPNLYWYRQAAGRGLQLLFYSVGIGQISSEVPQNLSASRPQDRQFILSSKKLLLSDSGFYLCAWRRLGTSGRTNTGELFFGEGSRLTVL.

The chain employs TRBV30 and TRBJ2-1; 7 bases are a match to TRBD1. This CDR3 is 15 amino acids long. The V gene end was trimmed by 6 bases and the J gene end by 0 bases; junction bases not matched to a gene: 8. Germline V gene sequence: CDR1 GTSNPN, CDR2 SVGIG (reference sequence). This CDR3 is CACTTGAYSYNEQFF. In DNA form, the CDR3 reads TGTGCCTGCACAACAGGGGCTTACTCCTACAATGAGCAGTTCTTC.

V usage is TRBV25-1 and J usage is TRBJ1-4; tentatively, D is TRBD1 (6 bases). CDR1 is MGHDK and CDR2 is SYGVNS in the germline V gene. The V end was cut by 2 bases, the J end by 6 bases, with 10 bases between. The CDR3 totals 14 residues. CDR3 sequence (DNA): TGTGCCAGCAGTGAAAGAGGGGGTTATGAAAAACTGTTTTTT. Protein sequence: CASSERGGYEKLFF. The whole variable domain, filled in from reference TRBV25-1 and TRBJ1-4, reads EADIYQTPRYLVIGTGKKITLECSQTMGHDKMYWYQQDPGMELHLIHYSYGVNSTEKGDLSSESTVSRIRTEHFPLTLESARPSHTSQYLCASSERGGYEKLFFGSGTQLSVL.

V is TRBV5-1 and J is TRBJ2-1; 8 bases line up with TRBD1. Trimming took 1 base from V and 3 from J; bases not matched to a gene: 3. The germline gives CDR1 SGHRS, CDR2 YFSETQ. CDR3 length: 15 residues. The CDR3 nucleotides are TGCGCCAGCAGCTTGTCCGGACAGGGCTACAATGAGCAGTTCTTC. It is translated as CASSLSGQGYNEQFF.

The chain joins TRBV2 to TRBJ2-7, with D maybe TRBD1 (5 bases). V was clipped by 6 bases and J by 2 bases, with 17 bases between them. The CDR3 length is 15 residues. CDR1 and CDR2 from the germline V gene are SNHLY and FYNNEI. This CDR3 is CASSSQGTWAYEQYF. The CDR3, as DNA: TGTGCCAGCAGCTCCCAGGGTACATGGGCCTACGAGCAGTACTTC.

The CDR3 spells CASSTTFRDNYGYTF. CDR3 DNA sequence: TGTGCCAGCAGCACGACCTTCAGGGACAACTATGGCTACACCTTC. This chain uses TRBV6-5 with TRBJ1-2; D possibly corresponds to TRBD1 (5 bases). The CDR3 is 15 amino acids. Germline V gene lookup returns CDR1 MNHEY and CDR2 SVGAGI. Trimming took off 6 bases at V and 2 bases at J, with 16 bases between the two ends.

The chain recombines TRBV6-5 with TRBJ2-2, with D possibly being TRBD2 (5 bases). Per germline, CDR1 MNHEY and CDR2 SVGAGI. The CDR3 is 13 amino acids. V was cut by 2 bases and J by 6 bases, with 7 bases left in between. Here the CDR3 reads CASSYAGSGELFF. In DNA form, the CDR3 reads TGTGCCAGCAGTTACGCGGGTTCCGGGGAGCTGTTTTTT.

The rearrangement links TRBV9 to TRBJ2-6; D is uncertain. The CDR3 covers 20 residues. In germline, CDR1 is SGDLS, CDR2 YYNGEE. V gave up 0 bases and J gave up 0 bases, with 19 bases separating them. CDR3 residues: CASSVAPTPWSLSGANVLTF. CDR3 in DNA: TGTGCCAGCAGCGTAGCCCCTACTCCCTGGTCCCTCTCTGGGGCCAACGTCCTGACTTTC.

The chain recombines TRBV2 with TRBJ1-5; D gene unclear. This CDR3 comprises 15 residues. Germline values: CDR1 SNHLY, CDR2 FYNNEI. V was clipped by 6 bases and J by 2 bases, with 14 bases between them. CDR3 region: CASSRGLGGNQPQHF. The CDR3 DNA reads as TGTGCCAGCAGCCGGGGTTTAGGCGGCAATCAGCCCCAGCATTTT.

V is TRBV19 and J is TRBJ2-5; 7 positions match TRBD1. J was trimmed by 12 bases and V by 10 bases; bases with no gene match: 17. The germline V gene encodes CDR1 LNHDA and CDR2 SQIVND (reference sequence). The CDR3 contains 13 residues. The CDR3 here is CATQPTGTGTEYF. CDR3 nucleotides: TGTGCCACTCAACCGACTGGTACTGGGACAGAGTACTTC.

The chain carries TRBV14 and TRBJ1-3; D gene uncertain. Germline CDR1 reads SGHDN; CDR2 reads FVKESK. This CDR3 is 17 amino acids long. V was cut by 0 bases and J by 0 bases, with 12 bases left in between. The CDR3 reads CASSQDPLGSSGNTIYF. In DNA form, the CDR3 reads TGTGCCAGCAGCCAAGACCCTCTGGGCAGCTCTGGAAACACCATATATTTT.

J is TRBJ2-1 and V is TRBV4-1, with TRBD2 matching over 9 bases. The CDR3 is 16 residues long. Germline CDR1 and CDR2: MGHRA and YSYEKL. Trimming cost V 3 bases and J 5 bases; bases outside gene matches: 8. For the CDR3, the DNA is TGCGCCAGCAGCCATGTTAGCGGGAGATCCCACAATGAGCAGTTCTTC. It is translated as CASSHVSGRSHNEQFF.

The chain is built from TRBV4-2 and TRBJ1-5; a possible D gene is TRBD1 (5 bases). This CDR3 is built from 15 residues. Germline CDR1 LGHNA, CDR2 YNFKEQ. Trimming stripped 0 bases from V and 5 bases from J, with 11 bases between. CDR3 sequence reads: CASSQEGAGDQPQHF. CDR3 nucleotides: TGTGCCAGCAGCCAAGAAGGGGCAGGCGATCAGCCCCAGCATTTT.

V and J are TRBV15 and TRBJ1-5; D not resolved. Germline V CDR1 and CDR2: LNHNV, YYDKDF (reference sequence). CDR3 length: 16 amino acids. V lost 0 bases and J 4 bases, leaving 13 bases between the germline ends. The CDR3 DNA reads as TGTGCCACCAGCAGAGATCCCCACAGCACGAATCAGCCCCAGCATTTT. Translated, it gives CATSRDPHSTNQPQHF.

J is TRBJ2-2 and V is TRBV5-1; D unclear. V gave up 1 base and J gave up 4 bases, with 5 bases separating them. The CDR3 consists of 13 residues. The germline gives CDR1 SGHRS, CDR2 YFSETQ. CDR3 coding DNA: TGCGCCAGCAGCTTGAGGGTCACCGGGGAGCTGTTTTTT. This encodes CASSLRVTGELFF.

The chain is built from TRBV18 and TRBJ1-4, with D uncertain. Per the germline V gene, CDR1 is KGHSH and CDR2 is LQKENI. V gave up 3 bases and J gave up 5 bases, with 7 bases separating them. This CDR3 comprises 13 residues. CDR3 residues: CASSPGRNEKLFF. CDR3 coding DNA: TGTGCCAGCTCACCTGGGAGAAATGAAAAACTGTTTTTT.

This clone appeared a few times. The chain combines TRBV9 with TRBJ2-2; a weak D match, TRBD2 (6 bases). The CDR3 spans 14 residues. Germline values: CDR1 SGDLS, CDR2 YYNGEE. V was clipped by 6 bases and J by 7 bases, with 16 bases between them. The CDR3 coding sequence is TGTGCCAGCACCGTCCAGGGTAGCGGCGGGGAGCTGTTTTTT. It codes for CASTVQGSGGELFF.